These 9 T cell receptor beta chains originate from one sample sequenced in a study of response to subunit inactivated influenza vaccine. TCRdb redid the calling of the RT-PCR reads with MiXCR, one entry per CDR3 protein. Among 450,000 to 600,000 distinct CDR3 sequences listed, approximately 15% were seen once. Sequenced here: CD4+ T cells sorted from PBMCs, sampled around 25 months after vaccination. These receptors originate from a man aged 50 to 75 who received an inactivated influenza vaccine.

This clonotype has more than one count but fewer than ten. This chain links TRBV7-8 with TRBJ2-1; maybe TRBD1 (5 bases). The CDR3 sequence is 14 residues long. The germline V and J ends were trimmed by 3 bases and 8 bases, with 14 bases remaining between them. The germline gives CDR1 SGHVS, CDR2 FQNEAQ. CDR3 in amino acids: CASSFSWGGDEQFF. The CDR3, as DNA: TGTGCCAGCAGCTTTAGCTGGGGCGGCGATGAGCAGTTCTTC. Looking up the rest from reference TRBV7-8 and TRBJ2-1 gives the full variable domain: GAGVSQSPRYKVAKRGQDVALRCDPISGHVSLFWYQQALGQGPEFLTYFQNEAQLDKSGLPSDRFFAERPEGSVSTLKIQRTQQEDSAVYLCASSFSWGGDEQFFGPGTRLTVL.

This clonotype turned up a few times. V and J are TRBV5-1 and TRBJ1-1, with a possible D match to TRBD1 (6 bases). This CDR3 region has 13 residues. Germline values: CDR1 SGHRS, CDR2 YFSETQ. Trimming pared 6 bases from V and 0 bases from J, leaving 9 bases between. CDR3: CASKGGMNTEAFF. CDR3 nucleotide sequence: TGCGCCAGCAAAGGGGGGATGAACACTGAAGCTTTCTTT.

In this sample, this clonotype turned up a few times. The rearrangement uses TRBV3-1 and TRBJ1-6, with 7 bases fitting TRBD1. Germline lookup yields CDR1 LGHDT and CDR2 YNNKEL (reference sequence). V was pared by 1 base and J by 5 bases, with 5 bases of the junction left unmatched. CDR3 length: 16 amino acids. The CDR3 coding sequence is TGTGCCAGCAGCCAAGTGACAGGGTCTAATAATTCACCCCTCCACTTT. Amino acids: CASSQVTGSNNSPLHF.

The table lists this clonotype with a few counts. The rearrangement uses TRBV7-9 and TRBJ1-2; D remains ambiguous. This CDR3 region has 14 residues. V lost 2 bases and J 0 bases, leaving 7 bases between the germline ends. Looked up from germline, CDR1 is SEHNR and CDR2 is FQNEAQ (reference sequence). The CDR3 sequence: CASSLPAPNYGYTF. CDR3 DNA sequence: TGTGCCAGCAGCTTACCAGCCCCTAACTATGGCTACACCTTC.

The CDR3 region is CASSRGLFEQFF. The CDR3 bases are TGTGCCAGTAGCCGGGGTCTTTTTGAGCAGTTCTTC. The chain employs TRBV28 and TRBJ2-1; a possible D gene is TRBD2 (5 bases). V lost 9 bases to trimming and J lost 9 bases, with 15 bases between them. This CDR3 has 12 residues. CDR1 is MDHEN, CDR2 SYDVKM, per germline.

The CDR3 DNA reads as TGTGCCAGCAGTTATCCGAGGATCGAAGCTTTCTTT. It is translated as CASSYPRIEAFF. The chain is built from TRBV6-2 or TRBV6-3 and TRBJ1-1; D remains unclear. The V gene lost 3 bases and the J gene lost 8 bases, with 10 bases spanning the gap. The CDR3 is made up of 12 amino acids. Germline CDR1 MNHEY, CDR2 SVGEGT.

Only a few counts were recorded for this clonotype. The chain uses TRBV6-5 and TRBJ2-1; a possible D gene is TRBD2 (5 bases). Germline loops: CDR1 MNHEY, CDR2 SVGAGI. CDR3 length: 15 residues. V was clipped by 4 bases and J by 6 bases, with 16 bases between them. The CDR3 here is CASSSPGRTPNEQFF. In DNA, the CDR3 is TGTGCCAGCAGTTCCCCGGGAAGGACTCCCAATGAGCAGTTCTTC.

This clonotype turned up a few times. The J gene is TRBJ2-7, the V gene TRBV28; 10 bases are a match to TRBD1. The CDR3 has 15 residues. From germline, CDR1 is MDHEN and CDR2 SYDVKM. V shed 6 bases, J shed 4 bases, and the junction held 9 bases outside the gene matches. CDR3 amino acids: CASSRATGGAYEQYF. The CDR3 bases are TGTGCCAGCAGCCGGGCGACAGGGGGCGCGTACGAGCAGTACTTC.

This clonotype was found a few times. The genes are TRBV24-1 and TRBJ2-1; 12 positions agree with TRBD2. V gave up 3 bases and J gave up 9 bases; unmatched junction bases: 8. The CDR3 runs 16 residues. Per germline, CDR1 KGHDR and CDR2 SFDVKD. The CDR3 reads CATSDMTSGRTGEQFF. For the CDR3, the DNA is TGTGCCACCAGTGATATGACTAGCGGGAGAACGGGTGAGCAGTTCTTC.